Below are 18 T cell receptor beta chains sequenced from a single sample in a study of T cell repertoires in cytomegalovirus infection. MiXCR, run by TCRdb on the reads, gives a single entry per CDR3 protein. In the table there are under 95,000 distinct CDR3 sequences, just under 4% of which are singletons. Sequenced sample: PBMCs. These receptors were obtained from a human donor in good health (CMV status not recorded). Some clones in this sample may be carry-over from other donors' samples.

This clonotype has a count of ten or more. CDR3 in amino acids: CASRSETSGVLEQFF. The CDR3 region has the DNA TGTGCCAGCAGGTCTGAGACTAGCGGGGTCTTAGAGCAGTTCTTC. This chain uses TRBV7-9 with TRBJ2-1; 11 bases align to TRBD2. Germline trimming cut 6 bases from V and 10 bases from J; bases unmatched to any gene: 11. This CDR3 has 15 residues. The germline V gene has CDR1 SEHNR and CDR2 FQNEAQ (reference sequence).

The sample holds a few counts of this clonotype. The rearrangement joins TRBV7-2 to TRBJ2-3; 9 bases match TRBD2. Losses at the gene ends were 3 bases for V and 4 bases for J; bases not matched to a gene: 17. CDR1 and CDR2 (germline): SGHTA, FQGNSA. CDR3 length: 19 residues. In nucleotides, the CDR3 is TGTGCCAGCAGCTTCGCGATAGCGGGGGCCCAAGATATGGCAGATACGCAGTATTTT. Protein product: CASSFAIAGAQDMADTQYF.

This clonotype was observed many times. The chain combines TRBV6-1 with TRBJ2-4, with a weak D call TRBD1 (5 bases). The V gene lost 6 bases and the J gene lost 3 bases, with 21 bases spanning the gap. The CDR3 covers 17 residues. CDR1 is MNHNS, CDR2 SASEGT, per germline. The CDR3 sequence is CASRKWGTTSGKNIQYF. In DNA, the CDR3 is TGTGCCAGCAGGAAGTGGGGCACCACTTCGGGCAAAAACATTCAGTACTTC.

This clonotype was picked up many times. This chain connects TRBV11-3 to TRBJ2-1; D remains unclear. CDR3 length: 14 amino acids. Germline CDR1 is SGHNT and CDR2 is YENEEA. V dropped 5 bases and J dropped 0 bases, with 8 bases sitting between them. In DNA form, the CDR3 reads TGTGCCAGCAGCCCACAAAGCTCCTACAATGAGCAGTTCTTC. It is translated as CASSPQSSYNEQFF.

Remarks on this clonotype: A much larger clone differs by one base, so this may be a read error. The rearrangement joins TRBV11-3 to TRBJ2-1; no reliable D call. From germline, CDR1 is SGHNT and CDR2 YENEEA. The ends were cut back, 5 bases at V and 6 bases at J, with 17 bases in the middle. This CDR3 has 15 amino acids. DNA for the CDR3: TGTGCCAGCAGCCGAAGGCCTAACGACCCCAATGAGCAGTTCTTC. It is translated as CASSRRPNDPNEQFF.

The chain links TRBV20-1 to TRBJ1-4; D unclear. V was cut by 1 base and J by 3 bases, with 12 bases left in between. The CDR3 is 15 amino acids. The germline gives CDR1 DFQATT, CDR2 SNEGSKA (reference sequence). CDR3 protein: CSARGSGVANEKLFF. CDR3 DNA sequence: TGCAGTGCTAGAGGGTCAGGAGTGGCTAATGAAAAACTGTTTTTT.

This clonotype was seen repeatedly, ten times or more. The chain links TRBV7-2 to TRBJ2-5; TRBD2 might be the D (5 bases). This CDR3 has 13 amino acids. Germline V lookup: CDR1 SGHTA, CDR2 FQGNSA. The V end lost 1 base, the J end lost 3 bases, and 6 bases lay between the germline ends. The CDR3 DNA follows: TGTGCCAGCAGCTTAGACGGGGAAGAGACCCAGTACTTC. Its translation is CASSLDGEETQYF.

V and J are TRBV20-1 and TRBJ1-2; 7 bases match TRBD1. V was pared by 5 bases and J by 4 bases, with 10 bases of the junction left unmatched. The CDR3 contains 14 residues. Germline-derived CDR1 and CDR2 are DFQATT and SNEGSKA (reference sequence). As DNA, the CDR3 is TGCAGTGCTCAACTCGACAGGGACTTCTATGGCTACACCTTC. Amino acids: CSAQLDRDFYGYTF.

Ten or more counts support this clonotype. This sequence joins TRBV7-8 and TRBJ2-2; tentatively, D is TRBD1 or TRBD2 (6 bases each). The V gene's germline CDR1 is SGHVS and CDR2 FQNEAQ. CDR3 length equals 16 residues. Trimming pared 5 bases from V and 7 bases from J, leaving 20 bases between. CDR3: CASSKPWGAIGGELFF. In nucleotides, the CDR3 is TGTGCCAGCAGCAAACCCTGGGGGGCCATTGGCGGGGAGCTGTTTTTT.

V usage is TRBV19 and J usage is TRBJ1-1; TRBD1 is a possible D gene (5 bases). Trimming cost V 0 bases and J 4 bases, with 12 bases left between them. The germline V gene has CDR1 LNHDA and CDR2 SQIVND (reference sequence). The CDR3 sequence is 15 residues long. As DNA, the CDR3 is TGTGCCAGTAGTATAGATGGCAGGGTTGGCACTGAAGCTTTCTTT. It yields the protein CASSIDGRVGTEAFF.

A few counts support this clonotype. V and J are TRBV20-1 and TRBJ2-3, with 8 bases that match TRBD2. Germline V CDR1 and CDR2: DFQATT, SNEGSKA (reference sequence). V shed 7 bases and J 4 bases; nucleotides not matched to a gene: 7. This CDR3 spans 13 amino acids. The chain's CDR3 is CSVFGGASDTQYF. The CDR3 DNA is TGCAGTGTTTTCGGGGGGGCCTCAGATACGCAGTATTTT.

This clonotype was counted ten times or more. This sequence joins TRBV7-2 and TRBJ1-2; D remains ambiguous. V lost 5 bases to trimming and J lost 1 base, with 11 bases between them. The length of the CDR3 is 14 residues. The germline V gene has CDR1 SGHTA and CDR2 FQGNSA. CDR3 region: CASSTGPVNYGYTF. The CDR3 DNA sequence: TGTGCCAGCAGCACTGGGCCGGTTAACTATGGCTACACCTTC.

This clonotype has at least ten counts. The chain carries TRBV7-8 and TRBJ2-1; D might be TRBD1 (6 bases). The V gene's germline CDR1 is SGHVS and CDR2 FQNEAQ. The CDR3 contains 15 residues. Trimming left V 7 bases short and J 0 bases short, with 13 bases between. CDR3 loop: CASISGQSSYNEQFF. The DNA for the CDR3 is TGTGCCAGCATCAGTGGACAGAGCTCCTACAATGAGCAGTTCTTC.

There are many counts of this clonotype. The chain has TRBV11-2 and TRBJ2-3; TRBD2 matches 9 bases. This CDR3 has 16 amino acids. V was clipped by 7 bases and J by 7 bases; unmatched bases: 15. Germline CDR1 and CDR2: SGHAT and FQNNGV. CDR3 protein: CASTPMAGAGGHTQYF. The CDR3, as DNA: TGTGCCAGCACCCCCATGGCGGGGGCGGGGGGGCATACGCAGTATTTT.

This clonotype was counted at least ten times. The chain recombines TRBV20-1 with TRBJ2-1; D is unresolved. The germline CDR1 and CDR2 sequences are DFQATT and SNEGSKA (reference sequence). V was clipped by 3 bases and J by 8 bases, with 17 bases between them. This CDR3 is built from 14 residues. Written as DNA, the CDR3 is TGCAGTGCTAGCCGGGCCGACCTATACTATGAGCAGTTCTTC. This sequence encodes CSASRADLYYEQFF.

This clonotype was recorded many times. The V call is TRBV7-2, the J call TRBJ2-7; 7 nucleotides agree with TRBD1. Germline-derived CDR1 and CDR2 are SGHTA and FQGNSA. The CDR3 runs to 14 residues. The ends lost 5 bases at V and 4 bases at J; junction bases unmatched: 8. The CDR3 sequence: CASSPGTDFYEQYF. The CDR3 nucleotides read TGTGCCAGCAGCCCGGGGACAGACTTTTACGAGCAGTACTTC.

A note on this clonotype: It may be a read error: a sequence one base away is much more abundant. The chain combines TRBV7-6 with TRBJ2-7; D is unresolved. The CDR3 is 13 residues long. CDR1 SGHVS and CDR2 FNYEAQ come from the germline V gene. The CDR3 loop is CAGSFSQPYEQYF. In DNA form, the CDR3 reads TGTGCCGGCAGCTTTAGTCAACCATACGAGCAGTACTTC.

This clonotype was picked up many times. The chain carries TRBV20-1 and TRBJ1-6, with D maybe TRBD1 (6 bases). The length of the CDR3 is 15 residues. V shed 6 bases and J shed 10 bases, with 22 bases lying between them. Per germline, CDR1 DFQATT and CDR2 SNEGSKA (reference sequence). CDR3 sequence (DNA): TGCAGTGCGCCACAGGGTGGGGTGTGGTGGTCACCCCTCCACTTT. Protein sequence: CSAPQGGVWWSPLHF.